This T cell receptor beta chain originates from a study of T cells after yellow fever vaccination. In this sample, this clonotype turned up many times. The antigen remains unidentified. The study made its TCR cDNA through 5'RACE template switching. That step introduced a universal primer site along with UMIs. TCRdb reanalysed the 5' RACE reads using MiXCR and keeps one entry per CDR3 protein. The table has hundreds of thousands of distinct CDR3 sequences, under 20% seen once; the top ten hold roughly a sixth. V shed 3 bases, J shed 4 bases, and the junction held 4 bases outside the gene matches. The germline V gene has CDR1 MDHEN and CDR2 SYDVKM. The CDR3 is made up of 14 amino acids. Study-wide findings and caveats: Relatively few clonotypes were ones that appeared in both CD4 and CD8 compartments. The booster saw the reappearance of most primary-vaccination clones (around 96% CD4, 80% to 90% CD8).

The chain combines TRBV28 with TRBJ1-2, with 8 bases matching TRBD1. This clonotype originated in a man aged 18 to 29 who received the YFV17D yellow fever vaccine. Here the sequenced sample was PBMCs, taken before the yellow fever booster vaccination. In nucleotides, the CDR3 is TGTGCCAGCAGTTTGGGTCAGGGGGCCTATGGCTACACCTTC. Its protein product is CASSLGQGAYGYTF.